Listed here are 16 T cell receptor beta chains from one sample, sequenced in a study of blood T cell repertoires in COVID-19. Measured with immunoSEQ multiplex PCR; TCRdb has only the in-frame clones, and not every one. The table has some 200,000 clones, roughly nine tenths seen once. The sequenced sample was PBMCs or T cells enriched from blood (not recorded which). These receptor sequences come from a woman under 40 who had recovered from COVID-19.

This sequence joins TRBV7-8 and TRBJ1-4; the match to TRBD1 covers 10 bases. Trimming at V came to 5 bases and at J to 6 bases, leaving 3 bases not matched to a gene. Germline assignment: CDR1 SGHVS and CDR2 FQNEAQ. The CDR3 totals 14 residues. Here the CDR3 reads CASSRDRGDEKLFF. The DNA of the CDR3 is TGTGCCAGCAGCCGGGACAGGGGTGATGAAAAACTGTTTTTT.

V is TRBV19 and J is TRBJ2-2; TRBD1 agrees at 9 bases. The V and J ends lost 3 bases and 2 bases, in that order; junction bases with no gene match: 1. Germline assignment: CDR1 LNHDA and CDR2 SQIVND (reference sequence). This CDR3 has 15 amino acids. DNA of the CDR3: TGTGCCAGTAGTATTACAGGGGGCAACACCGGGGAGCTGTTTTTT. The encoded protein is CASSITGGNTGELFF. Using reference TRBV19 and TRBJ2-2 for the parts outside the CDR3, the full variable domain is DGGITQSPKYLFRKEGQNVTLSCEQNLNHDAMYWYRQDPGQGLRLIYYSQIVNDFQKGDIAEGYSVSREKKESFPLTVTSAQKNPTAFYLCASSITGGNTGELFFGEGSRLTVL.

This clone has a single count. The rearrangement uses TRBV5-1 and TRBJ1-1; 10 nucleotides match TRBD1. J gave up 0 bases and V 1 base, and 6 bases lay outside the gene matches. The CDR3 length is 17 residues. The germline gives CDR1 SGHRS, CDR2 YFSETQ. The CDR3 nucleotides are TGCGCCAGCAGCTTGTCGGACAGGGGGAGAATGAACACTGAAGCTTTCTTT. Its protein product is CASSLSDRGRMNTEAFF.

The chain is built from TRBV4-3 and TRBJ2-3; 10 nucleotides align to TRBD2. The CDR3 loop spans 16 amino acids. V lost 1 base to trimming and J lost 2 bases; unmatched junction nucleotides: 3. Germline V lookup: CDR1 LGHNA, CDR2 YSLEER. CDR3 in amino acids: CASSQVLAGLTDTQYF. The CDR3 DNA reads TGCGCCAGCAGCCAAGTACTAGCGGGGCTCACAGATACGCAGTATTTT.

CDR3 loop: CASSLHRGRVYNSPLHF. CDR3 DNA: TGTGCCAGCAGCTTGCACAGGGGACGGGTCTATAATTCACCCCTCCACTTT. The V and J genes are TRBV5-6 and TRBJ1-6, with 7 nucleotides matching TRBD1. There are 17 residues in the CDR3. Looked up from germline, CDR1 is SGHDT and CDR2 is YYEEEE. V lost 1 base to trimming and J lost 3 bases; unmatched junction nucleotides: 7.

J is TRBJ2-5 and V is TRBV12-3 or TRBV12-4; perhaps TRBD2 as D (5 bases). Trimming removed 2 bases at V and 7 bases at J, with 8 bases between. This CDR3 region has 12 residues. CDR3: CASSLRGGTQYF. The DNA for the CDR3 is TGTGCCAGCAGTTTACGGGGTGGGACCCAGTACTTC.

V and J are TRBV7-3 and TRBJ2-7; D unresolved. From germline, CDR1 is SGHTA and CDR2 FQGTGA. V dropped 5 bases and J dropped 0 bases, with 5 bases sitting between them. The CDR3 contains 12 residues. The CDR3 spells CASSLSSYEQYF. CDR3 DNA sequence: TGTGCCAGCAGCCTGAGCTCCTACGAGCAGTACTTC.

This clone has a handful of counts. The V gene is TRBV4-1, the J gene TRBJ2-4, with D perhaps matching TRBD1 (6 bases). The germline V and J ends were trimmed by 1 base and 0 bases, with 10 bases remaining between them. The CDR3 totals 16 residues. Germline-derived CDR1 and CDR2 are MGHRA and YSYEKL. CDR3 loop: CASSQAGVAAKNIQYF. The CDR3 nucleotides are TGCGCCAGCAGCCAAGCAGGGGTCGCAGCCAAAAACATTCAGTACTTC.

This chain connects TRBV11-1 to TRBJ2-1; a weak D match, TRBD2 (5 bases). The V end was cut by 5 bases, the J end by 3 bases, with 5 bases between. Germline CDR1 reads SGHAT; CDR2 reads FQDESV (reference sequence). This CDR3 contains 12 residues. Written as DNA, the CDR3 is TGTGCCAGCAGCGAGGGCTACAATGAGCAGTTCTTC. The encoded protein is CASSEGYNEQFF.

This clone was counted once. The V and J genes are TRBV5-6 and TRBJ2-7; 7 bases are a match to TRBD1. Germline V lookup: CDR1 SGHDT, CDR2 YYEEEE. V shed 1 base, J shed 1 base, and the junction held 8 bases outside the gene matches. This CDR3 is 16 amino acids long. Written as DNA, the CDR3 is TGTGCCAGCAGCTTGACTGACAGGGTAATTTCCTACGAGCAGTACTTC. This encodes CASSLTDRVISYEQYF.

A word on this clone: Other DNA sequences in this specimen translate into the identical CDR3. The V and J genes are TRBV12-3 or TRBV12-4 and TRBJ2-5, with a possible D match to TRBD2 (5 bases). There are 12 residues in the CDR3. With 3 bases removed from V and 4 bases from J, the gap between germline ends came to 6 bases. The CDR3 coding sequence is TGTGCCAGCAGTTTTCGGGGAGAGACCCAGTACTTC. Translating it yields CASSFRGETQYF.

The chain is built from TRBV5-1 and TRBJ1-1; a possible D gene is TRBD1 (5 bases). The ends were cut back, 1 base at V and 1 base at J, with 8 bases in the middle. The V gene's germline CDR1 is SGHRS and CDR2 YFSETQ. The CDR3 totals 14 residues. The CDR3 DNA is TGCGCCAGCAGCTTGATGGACACGAACACTGAAGCTTTCTTT. Encoded protein: CASSLMDTNTEAFF.

CDR3 DNA sequence: TGTGCCAGCAGTTCCGTCGACAGGGTCTCCTACGAGCAGTACTTC. This gives the protein CASSSVDRVSYEQYF. The V gene is TRBV28, the J gene TRBJ2-7, with TRBD1 matching over 7 bases. Germline V CDR1 and CDR2: MDHEN, SYDVKM. CDR3 length: 15 residues. V lost 4 bases, J lost 0 bases, and 6 bases stayed unmatched. The full variable domain, rest sourced from reference TRBV28 and TRBJ2-7, is DVKVTQSSRYLVKRTGEKVFLECVQDMDHENMFWYRQDPGLGLRLIYFSYDVKMKEKGDIPEGYSVSREKKERFSLILESASTNQTSMYLCASSSVDRVSYEQYFGPGTRLTVT.

The chain combines TRBV15 with TRBJ2-6; 10 nucleotides align to TRBD1. Unmatched junction bases numbered 15, after V lost 9 bases and J lost 4 bases. The CDR3 is 18 amino acids. Germline lookup yields CDR1 LNHNV and CDR2 YYDKDF (reference sequence). The chain's CDR3 is CATTNNRDRGSGANVLTF. The CDR3 DNA reads as TGTGCCACGACAAATAATCGGGACAGGGGTTCAGGGGCCAACGTCCTGACTTTC.

As for this clone: Additional DNA sequences in this sample encode the identical CDR3. The J gene is TRBJ1-5, the V gene TRBV4-1, with TRBD1 identical over 9 bases. CDR1 and CDR2 from the germline V gene are MGHRA and YSYEKL. The CDR3 is 15 residues long. V shed 4 bases, J shed 1 base, and the junction held 2 bases outside the gene matches. The CDR3: CASSPDRGSNQPQHF. CDR3 nucleotides: TGCGCCAGCAGCCCTGACAGGGGGAGCAATCAGCCCCAGCATTTT.

The chain joins TRBV4-3 to TRBJ2-3, with 11 nucleotides matching TRBD1. Germline CDR1 reads LGHNA; CDR2 reads YSLEER. The CDR3 runs 15 residues. The junction had 6 bases not matched to a gene; V was cut back by 4 bases and J by 6 bases. CDR3 residues: CASSLRTGGGDTQYF. In nucleotides, the CDR3 is TGCGCCAGCAGCCTCCGGACAGGGGGCGGTGATACGCAGTATTTT.